A single sample is the source of the 21 T cell receptor beta chains below, sequenced in a study of cytomegalovirus exposure and HLA in healthy donors. Primers for the PCR totalled 60 Vbeta and 13 Jbeta. Here immunoSEQ multiplex PCR was the method, and the copy in TCRdb shows in-frame clones only, minus some. The table has about 170,000 clones, about 85% seen once; the top ten hold about 2.4%. Sequencing was carried out using PBMCs. These receptors originate from a man younger than 45 in good health and CMV-seropositive.

V gene TRBV7-9 combines with J gene TRBJ2-7, with D possibly being TRBD1 (6 bases). The CDR3 contains 12 residues. CDR1 is SEHNR, CDR2 FQNEAQ, per germline (reference sequence). The CDR3 loop is CSSSSQGYEQYV. The CDR3, as DNA: TGTTCCAGCAGCTCACAGGGATACGAGCAGTACGTC.

The chain joins TRBV28 to TRBJ1-5; 10 nucleotides align to TRBD1. The J segment lost 7 bases and the V segment lost 2 bases, leaving 2 bases of the junction unmatched. The CDR3 loop spans 14 amino acids. Per germline, CDR1 MDHEN and CDR2 SYDVKM. The CDR3 reads CASSLGTGVQPQHF. CDR3 sequence (DNA): TGTGCCAGCAGTTTAGGGACAGGGGTCCAGCCCCAGCATTTT.

The chain combines TRBV11-3 with TRBJ2-7, with D perhaps TRBD1 (6 bases). V dropped 3 bases and J dropped 4 bases, with 10 bases sitting between them. Germline V CDR1 and CDR2: SGHNT, YENEEA. CDR3 length: 13 residues. CDR3 sequence: CASSFGQLYEQYV. The CDR3 nucleotides read TGTGCCAGCAGCTTCGGACAGTTATACGAGCAGTACGTC.

V usage is TRBV7-9 and J usage is TRBJ1-3, with a weak D call TRBD1 (5 bases). This CDR3 is 13 amino acids long. Germline CDR1 and CDR2: SEHNR and FQNEAQ (reference sequence). V gave up 7 bases and J gave up 4 bases, with 11 bases separating them. CDR3 sequence reads: CASTRGAGNTIYF. For the CDR3, the DNA is TGTGCCAGCACCCGTGGGGCCGGAAACACCATATATTTT.

The chain couples TRBV18 to TRBJ1-5; the match to TRBD1 covers 7 bases. V was pared by 4 bases and J by 0 bases, with 0 bases of the junction left unmatched. From germline, CDR1 is KGHSH and CDR2 LQKENI. There are 14 residues in the CDR3. The CDR3 protein is CASSQGASNQPQHF. DNA of the CDR3: TGTGCCAGCTCACAGGGGGCTAGCAATCAGCCCCAGCATTTT. Filled out from reference TRBV18 and TRBJ1-5, the complete variable domain reads NAGVMQNPRHLVRRRGQEARLRCSPMKGHSHVYWYRQLPEEGLKFMVYLQKENIIDESGMPKERFSAEFPKEGPSILRIQQVVRGDSAAYFCASSQGASNQPQHFGDGTRLSIL.

V usage is TRBV19 and J usage is TRBJ2-2; D might be TRBD1 (6 bases). Germline CDR1 and CDR2: LNHDA and SQIVND (reference sequence). The CDR3 loop spans 14 amino acids. Trimming took off 4 bases at V and 6 bases at J, with 12 bases between the two ends. This CDR3 reads CASSNWGRPGELFF. CDR3 sequence (DNA): TGTGCCAGTAGTAACTGGGGGCGTCCCGGGGAGCTGTTTTTT.

The chain carries TRBV7-9 and TRBJ2-1; 12 bases match TRBD2. V was pared by 3 bases and J by 6 bases, with 0 bases of the junction left unmatched. Germline V CDR1 and CDR2: SEHNR, FQNEAQ (reference sequence). This CDR3 spans 14 amino acids. CDR3 in amino acids: CASSLGLAGNEQFF. CDR3 coding DNA: TGTGCCAGCAGCTTGGGACTAGCGGGCAATGAGCAGTTCTTC.

The rearrangement uses TRBV7-3 and TRBJ2-2; perhaps TRBD2 as D (6 bases). Germline CDR1 SGHTA, CDR2 FQGTGA. The germline V and J ends were trimmed by 0 bases and 1 base, with 12 bases remaining between them. This CDR3 is built from 17 residues. The CDR3, as DNA: TGTGCCAGCAGCTTAACATCCGGGAGTGGGAACACCGGGGAGCTGTTTTTT. This codes for CASSLTSGSGNTGELFF. The full variable domain, with the rest looked up from reference TRBV7-3 and TRBJ2-2, is GAGVSQTPSNKVTEKGKYVELRCDPISGHTALYWYRQSLGQGPEFLIYFQGTGAADDSGLPNDRFFAVRPEGSVSTLKIQRTERGDSAVYLCASSLTSGSGNTGELFFGEGSRLTVL.

The gene calls are TRBV6-5 and TRBJ1-4, with D possibly TRBD1 on 5 matching bases. The CDR3 consists of 14 residues. V lost 4 bases and J 9 bases, leaving 15 bases between the germline ends. Germline V lookup: CDR1 MNHEY, CDR2 SVGAGI. This CDR3 is CASSSPREDQKLFF. The CDR3 coding sequence is TGTGCCAGCAGTTCCCCCAGGGAGGATCAAAAACTGTTTTTT.

This chain connects TRBV5-4 to TRBJ2-7; D may be TRBD1 (6 bases). The CDR3 spans 15 residues. Per the germline V gene, CDR1 is SGHNT and CDR2 is YYREEE (reference sequence). V lost 3 bases and J 7 bases, leaving 20 bases between the germline ends. The CDR3 DNA reads TGTGCCAGCAGCTCGGTTTCGGGACAACGCTTGGAGCAGTACTTC. Amino acids: CASSSVSGQRLEQYF. Complete variable domain (other parts from reference TRBV5-4 and TRBJ2-7): ETGVTQSPTHLIKTRGQQVTLRCSSQSGHNTVSWYQQALGQGPQFIFQYYREEENGRGNFPPRFSGLQFPNYSSELNVNALELDDSALYLCASSSVSGQRLEQYFGPGTRLTVT.

This chain uses TRBV2 with TRBJ2-7; D not resolved. Trimming shortened V by 0 bases and J by 2 bases, and 8 bases separated the two germline ends. CDR3 length: 14 amino acids. Germline lookup yields CDR1 SNHLY and CDR2 FYNNEI. CDR3 DNA: TGTGCCAGCAGTGAAGCTCCTCCCCCCTACGAGCAGTACTTC. Protein sequence: CASSEAPPPYEQYF.

The chain uses TRBV6-1 and TRBJ2-7; the match to TRBD1 covers 9 bases. Per germline, CDR1 MNHNS and CDR2 SASEGT. V gave up 6 bases and J gave up 0 bases; unmatched junction bases: 6. The CDR3 totals 15 residues. The chain's CDR3 is CASSVGQGISYEQYV. CDR3 coding DNA: TGTGCCAGCAGCGTGGGACAGGGAATCTCCTACGAGCAGTACGTC.

The chain couples TRBV9 to TRBJ2-7; D is possibly TRBD2 (6 bases). The CDR3 consists of 13 residues. CDR1 is SGDLS, CDR2 YYNGEE, per germline. Trimming left V 4 bases short and J 2 bases short, with 10 bases between. The CDR3 region has the DNA TGTGCCAGCAGCCCGCGACTAGCCTACGAGCAGTACTTC. This gives the protein CASSPRLAYEQYF.

J is TRBJ2-7 and V is TRBV5-4; a possible D gene is TRBD2 (6 bases). The CDR3 length is 13 residues. Between the trimmed V and J ends, which lost 4 bases and 5 bases, there was a span of 13 bases. Looked up from germline, CDR1 is SGHNT and CDR2 is YYREEE (reference sequence). CDR3 sequence: CASSRRRVDEQYF. CDR3 bases: TGTGCCAGCAGCCGAAGGAGGGTTGACGAGCAGTACTTC.

The table lists this clone with a count of one. The chain is built from TRBV15 and TRBJ2-5, with D possibly TRBD2 on 6 matching bases. CDR1 and CDR2 (germline): LNHNV, YYDKDF (reference sequence). CDR3 size: 16 residues. V was cut by 2 bases and J by 2 bases, with 15 bases left in between. The CDR3 loop is CATSRYTGGDQETQYF. CDR3 DNA: TGTGCCACCAGCAGATACACCGGCGGGGATCAAGAGACCCAGTACTTC.

This clone appeared a few times. The V call is TRBV6-5, the J call TRBJ2-7; 8 positions match TRBD2. The CDR3 covers 14 residues. The V gene end was trimmed by 2 bases and the J gene end by 0 bases; junction bases not matched to a gene: 0. Germline CDR1 reads MNHEY; CDR2 reads SVGAGI. Written as DNA, the CDR3 is TGTGCCAGCAGTTACGGGACTAGCTCCTACGAGCAGTACTTC. Its protein product is CASSYGTSSYEQYF.

Concerning this clone: Compared with germline, one end of the junction differs, possibly owing to a read error. The rearrangement links TRBV5-1 to TRBJ1-3; the D gene is possibly TRBD1 (5 bases). Germline-derived CDR1 and CDR2 are SGHRS and YFSETQ. The CDR3 is made up of 16 amino acids. CDR3 DNA: TGCGCCAGCGGCTTCGGGCCGCAGGGTCTTAGAAACACCATATATTTT. Its translation: CASGFGPQGLRNTIYF.

The rearrangement uses TRBV2 and TRBJ1-1; D not certain. Germline V gene lookup returns CDR1 SNHLY and CDR2 FYNNEI. The V and J ends lost 6 bases and 4 bases respectively, with 15 bases between them. The CDR3 is 14 residues long. CDR3 DNA: TGTGCCAGCAGGGCTGTAGTTGCGGGCACTGAAGCTTTCTTT. Encoded protein: CASRAVVAGTEAFF.

This clone came up a few times. The V and J genes are TRBV19 and TRBJ1-5; D may be TRBD1 (6 bases). V shed 8 bases and J shed 9 bases, with 14 bases lying between them. The CDR3 spans 12 residues. Germline CDR1 is LNHDA and CDR2 is SQIVND (reference sequence). CDR3 in amino acids: CASPDRTSPQHF. CDR3 sequence (DNA): TGTGCCAGTCCCGACAGGACCTCGCCCCAGCATTTT.

The CDR3 nucleotides read TGCGCCAGCAGCTCCGGGACTAGCGGGAGAGCCTACGAGACCCAGTACTTC. This codes for CASSSGTSGRAYETQYF. The rearrangement links TRBV5-1 to TRBJ2-5; 14 positions match TRBD2. V trimming: 3 bases; J trimming: 5 bases; junction bases outside the gene matches: 9. The CDR3 is 17 amino acids. Germline V gene lookup returns CDR1 SGHRS and CDR2 YFSETQ. Full variable domain (missing parts from reference TRBV5-1 and TRBJ2-5): KAGVTQTPRYLIKTRGQQVTLSCSPISGHRSVSWYQQTPGQGLQFLFEYFSETQRNKGNFPGRFSGRQFSNSRSEMNVSTLELGDSALYLCASSSGTSGRAYETQYFGPGTRLLVL.

Notes on this clone: A read error may produce the germline difference seen at one junction end. The V and J genes are TRBV7-9 and TRBJ2-5; TRBD2 aligns across 8 bases. CDR1 is SEHNR and CDR2 is FQNEAQ in the germline V gene (reference sequence). The CDR3 runs to 16 residues. CDR3 in amino acids: CSSSLSSGGSPETQYF. The CDR3 DNA reads TGTTCCAGCAGCTTATCCTCGGGAGGGAGCCCAGAGACCCAGTACTTC.